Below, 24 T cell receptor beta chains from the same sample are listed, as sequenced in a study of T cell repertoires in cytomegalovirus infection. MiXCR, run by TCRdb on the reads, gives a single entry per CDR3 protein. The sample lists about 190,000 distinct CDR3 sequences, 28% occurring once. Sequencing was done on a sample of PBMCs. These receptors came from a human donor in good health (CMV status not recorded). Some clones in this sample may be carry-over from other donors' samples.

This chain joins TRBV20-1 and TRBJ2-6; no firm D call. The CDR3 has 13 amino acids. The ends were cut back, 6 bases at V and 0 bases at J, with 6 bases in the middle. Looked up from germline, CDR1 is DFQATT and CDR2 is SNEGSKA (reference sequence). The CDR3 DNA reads TGCAGTGCCACGGACTCTGGGGCCAACGTCCTGACTTTC. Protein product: CSATDSGANVLTF.

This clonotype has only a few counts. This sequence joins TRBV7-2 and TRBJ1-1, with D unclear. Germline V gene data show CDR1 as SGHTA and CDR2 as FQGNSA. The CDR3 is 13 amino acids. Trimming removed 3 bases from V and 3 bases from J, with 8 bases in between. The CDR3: CASSFEDHTEAFF. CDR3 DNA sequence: TGTGCCAGCAGCTTTGAGGATCACACTGAAGCTTTCTTT. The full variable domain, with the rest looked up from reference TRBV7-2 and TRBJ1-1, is GAGVSQSPSNKVTEKGKDVELRCDPISGHTALYWYRQSLGQGLEFLIYFQGNSAPDKSGLPSDRFSAERTGGSVSTLTIQRTQQEDSAVYLCASSFEDHTEAFFGQGTRLTVV.

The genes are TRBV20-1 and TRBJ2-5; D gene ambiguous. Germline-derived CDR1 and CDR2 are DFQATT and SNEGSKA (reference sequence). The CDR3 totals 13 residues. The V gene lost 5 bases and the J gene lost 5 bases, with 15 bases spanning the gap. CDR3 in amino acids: CSAGGMGVETQYF. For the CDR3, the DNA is TGCAGTGCTGGTGGTATGGGCGTGGAGACCCAGTACTTC.

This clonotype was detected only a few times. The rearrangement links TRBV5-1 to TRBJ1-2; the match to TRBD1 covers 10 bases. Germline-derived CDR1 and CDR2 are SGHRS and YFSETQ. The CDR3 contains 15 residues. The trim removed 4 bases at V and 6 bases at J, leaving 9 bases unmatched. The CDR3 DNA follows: TGCGCCAGCAGCACCAACGACAGGGGGCGGGATGGCTACACCTTC. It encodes CASSTNDRGRDGYTF.

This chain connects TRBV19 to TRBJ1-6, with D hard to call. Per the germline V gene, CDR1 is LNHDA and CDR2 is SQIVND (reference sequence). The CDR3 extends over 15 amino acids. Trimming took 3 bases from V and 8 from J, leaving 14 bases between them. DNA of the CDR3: TGTGCCAGTAGTATGAGCGCGAATTTACATTCACCCCTCCACTTT. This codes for CASSMSANLHSPLHF.

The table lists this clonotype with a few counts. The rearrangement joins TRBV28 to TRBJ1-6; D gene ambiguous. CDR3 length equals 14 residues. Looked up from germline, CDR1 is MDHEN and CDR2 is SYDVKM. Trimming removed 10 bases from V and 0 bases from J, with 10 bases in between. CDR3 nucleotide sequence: TGTGCCACTCACCTTAGCTCCTATAATTCACCCCTCCACTTT. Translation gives CATHLSSYNSPLHF. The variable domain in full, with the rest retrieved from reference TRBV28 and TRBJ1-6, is DVKVTQSSRYLVKRTGEKVFLECVQDMDHENMFWYRQDPGLGLRLIYFSYDVKMKEKGDIPEGYSVSREKKERFSLILESASTNQTSMYLCATHLSSYNSPLHFGNGTRLTVT.

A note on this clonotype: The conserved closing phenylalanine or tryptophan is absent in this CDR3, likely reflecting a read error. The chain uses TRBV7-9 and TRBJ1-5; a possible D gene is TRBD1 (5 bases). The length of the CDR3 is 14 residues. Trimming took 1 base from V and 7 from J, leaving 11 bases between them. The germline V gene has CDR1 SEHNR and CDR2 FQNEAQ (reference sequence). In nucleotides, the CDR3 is TGTGCCAGCAGCTTAGGGGGGGTTGAGCAGCCCCAGCATTGT. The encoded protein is CASSLGGVEQPQHC.

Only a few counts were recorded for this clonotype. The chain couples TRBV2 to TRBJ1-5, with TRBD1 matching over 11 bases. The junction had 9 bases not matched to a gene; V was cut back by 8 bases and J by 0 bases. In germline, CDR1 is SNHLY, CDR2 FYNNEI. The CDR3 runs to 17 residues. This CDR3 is CASARTGGLDSNQPQHF. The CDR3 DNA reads TGTGCCAGCGCCCGGACAGGGGGCCTTGATAGCAATCAGCCCCAGCATTTT.

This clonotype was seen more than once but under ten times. This chain's CDR3 is CASSPTQKFNYGYTF. The CDR3 nucleotides read TGCGCCAGCAGCCCTACTCAGAAATTTAACTATGGCTACACCTTC. The chain joins TRBV5-1 to TRBJ1-2, with unresolved D. The V end lost 4 bases, the J end lost 1 base, and 14 bases lay between the germline ends. The CDR3 contains 15 residues. Germline-derived CDR1 and CDR2 are SGHRS and YFSETQ.

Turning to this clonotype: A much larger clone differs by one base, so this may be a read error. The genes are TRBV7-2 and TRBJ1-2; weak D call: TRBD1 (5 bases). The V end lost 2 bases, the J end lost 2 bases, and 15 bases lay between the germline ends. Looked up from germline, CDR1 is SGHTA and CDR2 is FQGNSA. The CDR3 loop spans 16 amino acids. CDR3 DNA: TGTGCCAGCAGCTTAAACGCGGCAGGGAACAACTATGGCTACACCTTC. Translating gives CASSLNAAGNNYGYTF.

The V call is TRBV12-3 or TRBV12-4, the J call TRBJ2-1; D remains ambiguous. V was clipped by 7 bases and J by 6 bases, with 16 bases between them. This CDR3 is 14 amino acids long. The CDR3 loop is CASTFKSRINEQFF. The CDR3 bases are TGTGCCAGCACCTTTAAATCTCGGATCAATGAGCAGTTCTTC.

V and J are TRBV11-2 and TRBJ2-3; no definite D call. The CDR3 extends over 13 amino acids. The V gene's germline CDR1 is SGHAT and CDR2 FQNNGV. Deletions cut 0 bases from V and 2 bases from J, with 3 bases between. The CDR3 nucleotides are TGTGCCAGCAGCTTAGACTTCACAGATACGCAGTATTTT. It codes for CASSLDFTDTQYF. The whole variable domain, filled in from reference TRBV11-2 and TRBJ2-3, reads EAGVAQSPRYKIIEKRQSVAFWCNPISGHATLYWYQQILGQGPKLLIQFQNNGVVDDSQLPKDRFSAERLKGVDSTLKIQPAKLEDSAVYLCASSLDFTDTQYFGPGTRLTVL.

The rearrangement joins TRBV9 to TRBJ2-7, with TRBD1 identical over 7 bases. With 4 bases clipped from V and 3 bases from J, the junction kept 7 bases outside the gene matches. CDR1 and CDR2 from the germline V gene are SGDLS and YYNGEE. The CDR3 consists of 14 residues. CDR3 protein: CASSPSGQDYEQYF. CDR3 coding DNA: TGTGCCAGCAGCCCCTCCGGACAGGACTACGAGCAGTACTTC.

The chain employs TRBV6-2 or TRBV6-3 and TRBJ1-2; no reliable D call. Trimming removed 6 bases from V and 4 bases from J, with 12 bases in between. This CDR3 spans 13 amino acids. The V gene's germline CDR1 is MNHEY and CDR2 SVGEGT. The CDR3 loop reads CASSPEQTYGYTF. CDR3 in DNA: TGTGCCAGCAGCCCGGAACAGACCTATGGCTACACCTTC.

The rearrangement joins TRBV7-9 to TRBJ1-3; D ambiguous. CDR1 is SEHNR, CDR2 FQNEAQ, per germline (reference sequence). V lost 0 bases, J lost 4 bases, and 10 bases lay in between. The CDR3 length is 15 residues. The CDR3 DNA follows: TGTGCCAGCAGCTTAGCGGGTCTATCGGGAAACACCATATATTTT. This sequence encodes CASSLAGLSGNTIYF.

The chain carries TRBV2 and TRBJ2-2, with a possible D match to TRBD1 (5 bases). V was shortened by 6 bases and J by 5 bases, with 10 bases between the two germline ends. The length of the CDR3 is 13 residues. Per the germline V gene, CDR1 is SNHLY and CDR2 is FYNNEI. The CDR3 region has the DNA TGTGCCAGCAGGAGACAGACTACCGGGGAGCTGTTTTTT. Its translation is CASRRQTTGELFF.

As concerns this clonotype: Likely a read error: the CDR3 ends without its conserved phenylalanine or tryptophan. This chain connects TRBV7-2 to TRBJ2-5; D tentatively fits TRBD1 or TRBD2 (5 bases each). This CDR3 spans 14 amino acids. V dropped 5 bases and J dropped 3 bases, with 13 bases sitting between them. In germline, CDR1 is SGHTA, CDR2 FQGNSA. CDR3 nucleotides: TGTGCCAGCAGCACCGGGACGTATAAAGAGACCCAGTACTAC. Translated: CASSTGTYKETQYY.

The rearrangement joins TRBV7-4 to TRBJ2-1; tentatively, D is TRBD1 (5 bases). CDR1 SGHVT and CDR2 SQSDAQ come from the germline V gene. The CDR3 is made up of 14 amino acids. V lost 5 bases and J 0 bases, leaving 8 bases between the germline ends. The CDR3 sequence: CASSRQSSYNEQFF. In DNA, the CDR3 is TGTGCCAGCAGCCGACAGAGCTCCTACAATGAGCAGTTCTTC.

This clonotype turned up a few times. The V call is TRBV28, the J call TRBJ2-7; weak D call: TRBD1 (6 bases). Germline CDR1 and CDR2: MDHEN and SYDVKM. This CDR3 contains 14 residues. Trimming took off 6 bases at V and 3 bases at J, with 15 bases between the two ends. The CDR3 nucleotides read TGTGCCAGCAGCGGGACACCCGAAATCTACGAGCAGTACTTC. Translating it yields CASSGTPEIYEQYF.

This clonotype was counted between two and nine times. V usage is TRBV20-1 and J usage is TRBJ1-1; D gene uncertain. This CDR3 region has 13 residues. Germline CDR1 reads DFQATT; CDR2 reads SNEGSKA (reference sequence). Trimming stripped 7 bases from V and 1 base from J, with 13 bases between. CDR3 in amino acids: CSVEGSRNTEAFF. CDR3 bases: TGCAGTGTAGAGGGATCCCGGAACACTGAAGCTTTCTTT.

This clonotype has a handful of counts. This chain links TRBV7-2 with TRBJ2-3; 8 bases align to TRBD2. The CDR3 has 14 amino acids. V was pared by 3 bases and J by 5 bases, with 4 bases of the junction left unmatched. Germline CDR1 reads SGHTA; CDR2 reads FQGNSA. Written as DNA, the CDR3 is TGTGCCAGCAGCTTCGAGGGACTAGGAGATACGCAGTATTTT. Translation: CASSFEGLGDTQYF.

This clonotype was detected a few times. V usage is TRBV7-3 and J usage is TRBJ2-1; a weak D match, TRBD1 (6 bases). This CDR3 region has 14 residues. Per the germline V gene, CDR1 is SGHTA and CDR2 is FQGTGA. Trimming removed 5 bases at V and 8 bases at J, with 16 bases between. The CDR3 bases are TGTGCCAGCAGCCTTCCCACAGGGTCTGATGAGCAGTTCTTC. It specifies CASSLPTGSDEQFF.

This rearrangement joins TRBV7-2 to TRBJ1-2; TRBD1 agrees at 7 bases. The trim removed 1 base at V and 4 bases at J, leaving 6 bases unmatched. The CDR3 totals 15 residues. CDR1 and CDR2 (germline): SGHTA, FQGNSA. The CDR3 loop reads CASSLGGQLVYGYTF. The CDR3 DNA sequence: TGTGCCAGCAGCTTAGGGGGACAGCTTGTCTATGGCTACACCTTC.

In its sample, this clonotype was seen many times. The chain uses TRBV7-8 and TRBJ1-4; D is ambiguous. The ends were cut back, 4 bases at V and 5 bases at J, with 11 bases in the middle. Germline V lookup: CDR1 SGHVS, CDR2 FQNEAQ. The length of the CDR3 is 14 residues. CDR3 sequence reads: CASSSSPNNEKLFF. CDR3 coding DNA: TGTGCCAGCAGCTCCAGCCCTAACAATGAAAAACTGTTTTTT. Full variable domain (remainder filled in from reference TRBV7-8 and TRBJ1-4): GAGVSQSPRYKVAKRGQDVALRCDPISGHVSLFWYQQALGQGPEFLTYFQNEAQLDKSGLPSDRFFAERPEGSVSTLKIQRTQQEDSAVYLCASSSSPNNEKLFFGSGTQLSVL.